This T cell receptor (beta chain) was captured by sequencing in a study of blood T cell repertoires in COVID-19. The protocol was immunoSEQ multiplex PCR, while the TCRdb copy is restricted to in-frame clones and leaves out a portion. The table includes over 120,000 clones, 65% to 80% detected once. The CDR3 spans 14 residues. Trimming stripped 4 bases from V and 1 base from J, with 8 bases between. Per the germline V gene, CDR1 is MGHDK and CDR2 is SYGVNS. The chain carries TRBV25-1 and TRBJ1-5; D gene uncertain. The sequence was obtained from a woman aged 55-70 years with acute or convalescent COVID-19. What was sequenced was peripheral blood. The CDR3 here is CASSGMRSNQPQHF. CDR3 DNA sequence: TGTGCCAGCAGTGGAATGCGGAGCAATCAGCCCCAGCATTTT.